This T cell receptor beta chain was profiled in a study of cytomegalovirus exposure and HLA in healthy donors. Study-wide background: A previous analysis identified 95 million to 130 million unique TCR beta sequences derived from around 200 million T cells. General study results and limits: High specificity and sensitivity for cytomegalovirus status were reported for the classifier. Association of 15,000 to 20,000 TCR beta sequences with HLA alleles was found at 0.05 false discovery rate in a later analysis.

Of note for this clone: Antigen unknown.

The CDR3 consists of 15 residues. CDR1 is MNHNY and CDR2 is SVGAGI in the germline V gene (reference sequence). V shed 6 bases, J shed 5 bases, and the junction held 11 bases outside the gene matches. With 60 Vbeta and 13 Jbeta primers, the PCR was carried out. Assay used: immunoSEQ multiplex PCR; TCRdb lists only in-frame clones, some missing. The sample records 200,000 or so clones, just under 70% being singletons. The sample consisted of PBMCs. The chain joins TRBV6-6 to TRBJ2-5; TRBD2 aligns across 8 bases. The source of this sequence is a man between 40 and 49 years old in good health and CMV-seropositive. CDR3: CASRRKAGAGETQYF. The CDR3 nucleotides are TGTGCCAGCAGAAGAAAAGCGGGGGCCGGGGAGACCCAGTACTTC.